The 29 T cell receptor beta chains below were found in one sample sequenced in a study of Ad26.COV2.S vaccination and SARS-CoV-2 variants. Sequencing used immunoSEQ multiplex PCR; TCRdb keeps in-frame clones, though not all of them. The sample carries more than 350,000 clones, approximately 90% recorded once. This sample's treatment: around 19 received Ad26.COV2.S at low or high dose, single or two shots; 5 received placebo; per-sample allocation not given. The study sampled participants on day 63 after the first vaccine or placebo injection. The sample here was peripheral blood, taken in a trial of Ad26.COV2.S vaccine versus placebo. These receptors came from a person between 18 and 60 years old who received the Ad26.COV2.S COVID-19 vaccine or a placebo.

V and J are TRBV19 and TRBJ2-7, with 10 bases fitting TRBD2. Germline loops: CDR1 LNHDA, CDR2 SQIVND (reference sequence). This CDR3 has 14 residues. Trimming took 3 bases from V and 5 from J; bases not matched to a gene: 4. CDR3 nucleotide sequence: TGTGCCAGTAGTATTGTACTAGCGGGAAACGAGCAGTACTTC. It is translated as CASSIVLAGNEQYF.

CDR3 nucleotide sequence: TGCGCCAGCAGCCAAGGGTTATCGAGTCTCACCAATTCACCCCTCCACTTT. Amino acids: CASSQGLSSLTNSPLHF. The chain couples TRBV4-3 to TRBJ1-6; no reliable D call. The CDR3 runs to 17 residues. The ends were cut back, 1 base at V and 7 bases at J, with 17 bases in the middle. CDR1 is LGHNA, CDR2 YSLEER, per germline.

The chain uses TRBV2 and TRBJ2-1, with 13 bases identical to TRBD2. The V gene end was trimmed by 6 bases and the J gene end by 3 bases; junction bases not matched to a gene: 8. Germline CDR1 reads SNHLY; CDR2 reads FYNNEI. The CDR3 covers 17 residues. The CDR3 protein is CASSPGLAGDLYNEQFF. In DNA, the CDR3 is TGTGCCAGCAGCCCCGGACTAGCGGGAGATCTCTACAATGAGCAGTTCTTC.

The rearrangement uses TRBV7-2 and TRBJ2-7, with D uncertain. Germline V gene sequence: CDR1 SGHTA, CDR2 FQGNSA. The CDR3 length is 15 residues. The V and J ends lost 1 base and 2 bases respectively, with 12 bases between them. In nucleotides, the CDR3 is TGTGCCAGCAGCTTAGTAAGTACCACGGCCTACGAGCAGTACTTC. It encodes CASSLVSTTAYEQYF. The full variable domain, completed using reference TRBV7-2 and TRBJ2-7, is GAGVSQSPSNKVTEKGKDVELRCDPISGHTALYWYRQSLGQGLEFLIYFQGNSAPDKSGLPSDRFSAERTGGSVSTLTIQRTQQEDSAVYLCASSLVSTTAYEQYFGPGTRLTVT.

The chain has TRBV4-1 and TRBJ2-7; 9 bases line up with TRBD2. This CDR3 has 15 residues. CDR1 is MGHRA, CDR2 YSYEKL, per germline. The V and J ends lost 6 bases and 3 bases, in that order; junction bases with no gene match: 9. CDR3 in DNA: TGCGCCAGCAGGATGTTGGTAGCGGGGGACTACGAGCAGTACTTC. Translating it yields CASRMLVAGDYEQYF.

The gene calls are TRBV20-1 and TRBJ1-1; no definite D call. CDR1 is DFQATT, CDR2 SNEGSKA, per germline (reference sequence). The CDR3 is 11 residues long. V gave up 6 bases and J gave up 6 bases, with 11 bases separating them. CDR3 DNA: TGCAGTGCACCCTGGCAGGCTGAAGCTTTCTTT. Amino acids: CSAPWQAEAFF.

The chain recombines TRBV12-3 or TRBV12-4 with TRBJ2-7, with a possible D match to TRBD1 (5 bases). CDR3 size: 12 residues. Trimming left V 5 bases short and J 4 bases short, with 9 bases between. This CDR3 reads CASSQTGYEQYF. The CDR3 nucleotides read TGTGCCAGCAGTCAAACAGGTTACGAGCAGTACTTC.

The chain couples TRBV10-3 to TRBJ2-3; no firm D call. This CDR3 is 14 amino acids long. From germline, CDR1 is ENHRY and CDR2 SYGVKD. With 8 bases removed from V and 6 bases from J, the gap between germline ends came to 18 bases. The chain's CDR3 is CAIAPNRVSDTQYF. CDR3 in DNA: TGTGCCATCGCCCCCAACCGAGTTTCGGATACGCAGTATTTT.

This sequence joins TRBV6-5 and TRBJ1-3; D is uncertain. The CDR3 runs to 14 residues. CDR1 and CDR2 from the germline V gene are MNHEY and SVGAGI. The ends were cut back, 5 bases at V and 3 bases at J, with 11 bases in the middle. The CDR3 nucleotides read TGTGCCAGCAGTACGGACGGAGGTGGAAACACCATATATTTT. It is translated as CASSTDGGGNTIYF.

The chain combines TRBV28 with TRBJ1-4, with D perhaps TRBD1 (6 bases). Germline V gene lookup returns CDR1 MDHEN and CDR2 SYDVKM. V lost 3 bases, J lost 6 bases, and 8 bases lay in between. This CDR3 spans 13 amino acids. Here the CDR3 DNA reads TGTGCCAGCAGTTTGTCAGGGGATGAAAAACTGTTTTTT. As protein: CASSLSGDEKLFF. The variable domain in full, with the rest retrieved from reference TRBV28 and TRBJ1-4, is DVKVTQSSRYLVKRTGEKVFLECVQDMDHENMFWYRQDPGLGLRLIYFSYDVKMKEKGDIPEGYSVSREKKERFSLILESASTNQTSMYLCASSLSGDEKLFFGSGTQLSVL.

The V gene is TRBV4-1, the J gene TRBJ2-1; TRBD2 aligns across 8 bases. Germline V lookup: CDR1 MGHRA, CDR2 YSYEKL. Unmatched junction bases numbered 8, after V lost 6 bases and J lost 7 bases. The CDR3 is 14 residues long. The chain's CDR3 is CASRYTSGENEQFF. CDR3 nucleotide sequence: TGCGCCAGCAGATACACTAGCGGTGAAAATGAGCAGTTCTTC.

This rearrangement joins TRBV2 to TRBJ1-2; D is perhaps TRBD1 (5 bases). This CDR3 contains 17 residues. In germline, CDR1 is SNHLY, CDR2 FYNNEI. Trimming took off 7 bases at V and 4 bases at J, with 25 bases between the two ends. CDR3 residues: CASIRDGGIYGIYGYTF. CDR3 nucleotides: TGTGCCAGCATCCGGGACGGGGGGATCTATGGAATCTATGGCTACACCTTC.

The gene calls are TRBV7-9 and TRBJ1-2; D is perhaps TRBD1 (5 bases). The length of the CDR3 is 13 residues. V lost 5 bases and J 9 bases, leaving 16 bases between the germline ends. Germline V gene lookup returns CDR1 SEHNR and CDR2 FQNEAQ (reference sequence). CDR3 bases: TGTGCCAGCAGCCTCGCGTCCAGGGAAAGCTACACCTTC. It yields the protein CASSLASRESYTF.

This chain uses TRBV27 with TRBJ2-2, with D maybe TRBD1 (5 bases). The V and J ends lost 5 bases and 0 bases respectively, with 10 bases between them. Germline V gives CDR1 MNHEY, CDR2 SMNVEV (reference sequence). CDR3 length: 15 residues. In DNA, the CDR3 is TGTGCCAGCAGTAAAGACAGCCCGAACACCGGGGAGCTGTTTTTT. Residues: CASSKDSPNTGELFF.

Regarding this clone: The sample has other DNA sequences that encode this CDR3 too. V and J are TRBV7-9 and TRBJ2-3; no firm D call. The CDR3 sequence is 12 residues long. In germline, CDR1 is SEHNR, CDR2 FQNEAQ (reference sequence). Trimming removed 4 bases at V and 3 bases at J, with 5 bases between. The CDR3 region has the DNA TGTGCCAGCAGCTCCTCGACAGATACGCAGTATTTT. This encodes CASSSSTDTQYF.

This clone has just one count. The V call is TRBV7-9, the J call TRBJ2-5; 10 bases map to TRBD2. The germline V gene has CDR1 SEHNR and CDR2 FQNEAQ (reference sequence). The CDR3 covers 16 residues. Trimming removed 5 bases from V and 2 bases from J; junction bases left unmatched: 8. The CDR3 spells CASSKAGGAAQETQYF. The DNA for the CDR3 is TGTGCCAGCAGCAAAGCGGGAGGGGCCGCGCAAGAGACCCAGTACTTC.

CDR3 in DNA: TGTGCAAGTCGCTTATCCCGGGGGGGCCTCTATGGCTACACCTTC. Amino acids: CASRLSRGGLYGYTF. V usage is TRBV12-2 and J usage is TRBJ1-2. TRBV12-2 is shown as a pseudogene. The length of the CDR3 is 15 residues.

The chain uses TRBV18 and TRBJ2-3, with D hard to call. This CDR3 region has 14 residues. Between the trimmed V and J ends, which lost 0 bases and 6 bases, there was a span of 10 bases. Per germline, CDR1 KGHSH and CDR2 LQKENI. The CDR3 region has the DNA TGTGCCAGCTCACCACCTATAAAGATGGATACGCAGTATTTT. This encodes CASSPPIKMDTQYF.

The J gene is TRBJ1-3, the V gene TRBV6-4; D is undetermined. Trimming left V 8 bases short and J 0 bases short, with 11 bases between. In germline, CDR1 is MRHNA, CDR2 SNTAGT. The CDR3 loop spans 14 amino acids. CDR3 sequence: CASSSGLSGNTIYF. DNA for the CDR3: TGTGCCAGCTCTTCCGGGCTCTCTGGAAACACCATATATTTT.

With respect to this clone: The sample has other DNA sequences that encode this CDR3 too. The chain links TRBV20-1 to TRBJ1-1, with TRBD1 matching over 10 bases. J was trimmed by 5 bases and V by 6 bases; bases with no gene match: 0. This CDR3 comprises 11 residues. CDR1 and CDR2 (germline): DFQATT, SNEGSKA (reference sequence). DNA for the CDR3: TGCAGTGCGGGACAGGGGACTGAAGCTTTCTTT. Its protein product is CSAGQGTEAFF.

A single count supports this clone. The chain links TRBV7-9 to TRBJ2-5; tentative D call: TRBD2 (6 bases). Trimming pared 3 bases from V and 5 bases from J, leaving 7 bases between. The CDR3 is 12 residues long. Germline V gene data show CDR1 as SEHNR and CDR2 as FQNEAQ (reference sequence). The CDR3 sequence: CASSFRGETQYF. Written as DNA, the CDR3 is TGTGCCAGCAGCTTCCGGGGGGAGACCCAGTACTTC.

The chain joins TRBV10-2 to TRBJ2-7; tentatively, D is TRBD1 or TRBD2 (5 bases each). In germline, CDR1 is WSHSY, CDR2 SAAADI. CDR3 size: 14 residues. The V end was cut by 2 bases, the J end by 3 bases, with 11 bases between. CDR3 nucleotide sequence: TGCGCCAGCAGTGAGCTAGGGGAGAGCTACGAGCAGTACTTC. Its protein product is CASSELGESYEQYF.

This clone was counted a few times. V is TRBV28 and J is TRBJ2-7; D is possibly TRBD1 or TRBD2 (6 bases each). Germline CDR1 is MDHEN and CDR2 is SYDVKM. V lost 5 bases to trimming and J lost 3 bases, with 17 bases between them. The CDR3 spans 15 residues. The CDR3 DNA is TGTGCCAGCAGTCCCACTTGGGGGGCCCACTACGAGCAGTACTTC. This gives the protein CASSPTWGAHYEQYF.

This clone has more than one count but fewer than ten. Distinct nucleotide sequences in the sample also encode this CDR3. The genes are TRBV18 and TRBJ1-1; D remains ambiguous. The CDR3 is made up of 13 amino acids. Trimming took 3 bases from V and 1 from J, leaving 6 bases between them. Germline assignment: CDR1 KGHSH and CDR2 LQKENI. The CDR3 reads CASSPEGNTEAFF. In DNA, the CDR3 is TGTGCCAGCTCACCGGAGGGGAACACTGAAGCTTTCTTT.

The V gene is TRBV9, the J gene TRBJ1-2, with D uncertain. The germline V gene has CDR1 SGDLS and CDR2 YYNGEE. The CDR3 loop spans 15 amino acids. Trimming left V 0 bases short and J 7 bases short, with 16 bases between. CDR3 amino acids: CASSVADVLFPGYTF. The CDR3 DNA follows: TGTGCCAGCAGCGTAGCGGACGTCCTTTTCCCTGGCTACACCTTC.

The chain joins TRBV29-1 to TRBJ1-1; the D gene is possibly TRBD1 (6 bases). Germline V lookup: CDR1 SQVTM, CDR2 ANQGSEA. The V gene lost 7 bases and the J gene lost 2 bases, with 14 bases spanning the gap. This CDR3 is 13 amino acids long. In DNA form, the CDR3 reads TGCAGCGGATGGACAGCAACTAACACTGAAGCTTTCTTT. It specifies CSGWTATNTEAFF.

The V call is TRBV5-8, the J call TRBJ2-7; 7 bases line up with TRBD1. The germline V gene encodes CDR1 SGHTS and CDR2 YDEGEE. With V trimmed by 4 bases and J by 3 bases, 4 bases remained unmatched. The CDR3 consists of 13 residues. The CDR3 coding sequence is TGTGCCAGCAGCCATCGACAGGGCTACGAGCAGTACTTC. This gives the protein CASSHRQGYEQYF.

The chain links TRBV19 to TRBJ1-2; D is perhaps TRBD1 (5 bases). V was trimmed by 5 bases and J by 2 bases, leaving 12 bases between them. The CDR3 is made up of 14 amino acids. Germline V gives CDR1 LNHDA, CDR2 SQIVND (reference sequence). The CDR3 DNA sequence: TGTGCCAGTAGTGAGGGGTCCACCAACTATGGCTACACCTTC. Translating gives CASSEGSTNYGYTF.

The CDR3 region is CATRSGVGPGELFF. CDR3 in DNA: TGTGCCACCAGGTCAGGGGTAGGCCCCGGGGAGCTGTTTTTT. V is TRBV24-1 and J is TRBJ2-2; D possibly corresponds to TRBD1 (6 bases). Per germline, CDR1 KGHDR and CDR2 SFDVKD. Trimming left V 7 bases short and J 6 bases short, with 14 bases between. The CDR3 loop spans 14 amino acids.